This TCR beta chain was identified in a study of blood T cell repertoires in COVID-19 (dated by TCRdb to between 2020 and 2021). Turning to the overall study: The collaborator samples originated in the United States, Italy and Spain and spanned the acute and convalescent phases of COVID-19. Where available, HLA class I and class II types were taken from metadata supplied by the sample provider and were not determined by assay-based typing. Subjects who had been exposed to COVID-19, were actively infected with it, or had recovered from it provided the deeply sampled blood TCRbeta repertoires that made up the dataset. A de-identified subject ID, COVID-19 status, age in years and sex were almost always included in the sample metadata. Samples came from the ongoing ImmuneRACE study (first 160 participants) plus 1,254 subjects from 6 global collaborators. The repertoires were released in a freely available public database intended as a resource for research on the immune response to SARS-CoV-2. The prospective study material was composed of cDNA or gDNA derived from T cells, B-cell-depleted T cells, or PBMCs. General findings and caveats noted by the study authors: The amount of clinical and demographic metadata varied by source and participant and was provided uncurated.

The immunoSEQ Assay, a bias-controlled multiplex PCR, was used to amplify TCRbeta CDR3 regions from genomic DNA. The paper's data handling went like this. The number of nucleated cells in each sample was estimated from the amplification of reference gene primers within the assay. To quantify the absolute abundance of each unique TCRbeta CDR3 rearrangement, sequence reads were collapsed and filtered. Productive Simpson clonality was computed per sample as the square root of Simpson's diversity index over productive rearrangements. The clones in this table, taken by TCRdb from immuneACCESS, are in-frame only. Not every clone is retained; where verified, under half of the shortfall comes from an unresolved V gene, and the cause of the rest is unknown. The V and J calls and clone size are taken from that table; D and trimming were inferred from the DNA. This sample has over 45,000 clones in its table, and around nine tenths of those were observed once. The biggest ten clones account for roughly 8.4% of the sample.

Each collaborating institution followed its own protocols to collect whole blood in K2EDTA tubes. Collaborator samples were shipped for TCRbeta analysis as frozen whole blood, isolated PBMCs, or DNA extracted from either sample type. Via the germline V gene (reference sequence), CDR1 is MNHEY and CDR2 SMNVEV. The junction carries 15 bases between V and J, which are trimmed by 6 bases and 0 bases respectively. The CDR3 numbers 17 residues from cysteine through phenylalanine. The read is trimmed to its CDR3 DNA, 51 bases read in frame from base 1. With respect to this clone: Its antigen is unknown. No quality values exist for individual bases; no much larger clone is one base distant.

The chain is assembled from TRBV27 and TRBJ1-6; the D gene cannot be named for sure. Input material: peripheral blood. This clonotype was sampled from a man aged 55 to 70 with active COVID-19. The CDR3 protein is CASRTRIRSSYNSPLHF. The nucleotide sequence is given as TGTGCCAGCAGAACTAGGATTAGGAGCTCCTATAATTCACCCCTCCACTTT.